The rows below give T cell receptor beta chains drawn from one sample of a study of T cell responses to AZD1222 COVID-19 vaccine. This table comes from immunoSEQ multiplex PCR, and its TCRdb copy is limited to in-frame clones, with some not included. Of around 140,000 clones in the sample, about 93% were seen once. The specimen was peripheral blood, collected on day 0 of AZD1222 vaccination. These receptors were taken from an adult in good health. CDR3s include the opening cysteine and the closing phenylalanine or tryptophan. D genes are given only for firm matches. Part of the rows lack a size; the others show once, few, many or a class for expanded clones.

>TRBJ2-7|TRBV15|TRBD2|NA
TGTGCCACCAGCGAGAGCGGGGACCAAGGTCGGTACTTC
CATSESGDQGRYF
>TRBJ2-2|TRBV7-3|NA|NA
TGTGCCAGCAGCTTAACTAGGACCGGGGAGCTGTTTTTT
CASSLTRTGELFF
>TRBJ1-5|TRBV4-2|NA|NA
TGTGCCAGCAGCCAAGGTACCAATCAGCCCCAGCATTTT
CASSQGTNQPQHF
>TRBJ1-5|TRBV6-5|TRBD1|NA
TGTGCCAGCAGTTGGACAGGGTCGTATGGCAATCAGCCCCAGCATTTT
CASSWTGSYGNQPQHF
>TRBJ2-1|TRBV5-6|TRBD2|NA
TGTGCCAGCAGCTGGACTAGCGGGGGCCCCCCACTCTTC
CASSWTSGGPPLF
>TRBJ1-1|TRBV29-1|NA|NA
TGCAGCGTTGGGATGACAAGGTACACTGAAGCTTTCTTT
CSVGMTRYTEAFF
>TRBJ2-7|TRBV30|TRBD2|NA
TGTGCCTGGAGCGCTGGACTAGAGGCCTACGAGCAGTACTTC
CAWSAGLEAYEQYF
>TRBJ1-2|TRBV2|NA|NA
TGTGCCAGCAGTGTAAGGGACTTCGGCTACACCTTC
CASSVRDFGYTF
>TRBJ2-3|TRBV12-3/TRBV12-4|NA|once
TGTGCCAGCAGGTATTACAGGGAAACGCAGTATTTT
CASRYYRETQYF
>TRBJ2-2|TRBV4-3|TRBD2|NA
TGCGCCAGCAGCCCCTTTTGGGCGGGAGGCACCGGGGAGCTGTTTTTT
CASSPFWAGGTGELFF
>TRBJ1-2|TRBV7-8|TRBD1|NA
TGTGCCAGCAGCCTGGACAGGGGCGGCTACACCTTC
CASSLDRGGYTF
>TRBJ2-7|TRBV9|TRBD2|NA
TGTGCCAGCAGCCGCCAGACTAGCGGATACGAGCAGTACTTC
CASSRQTSGYEQYF
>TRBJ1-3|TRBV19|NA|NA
TGTGCCAGTAGTACTAAATCTGGAAACACCATATATTTT
CASSTKSGNTIYF
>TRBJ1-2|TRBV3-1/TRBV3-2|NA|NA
TGTGCCAGCAGCCAAGAAAGCTCTAACTATGGCTACACCTTC
CASSQESSNYGYTF
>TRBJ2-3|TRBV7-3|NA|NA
TGTGCCAGCAGCACACTAGGGGGCACAGATACGCAGTATTTT
CASSTLGGTDTQYF
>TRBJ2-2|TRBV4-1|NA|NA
TGCGCCAGCAGCCAAGCGGATCCCACCGGGGAGCTGTTTTTT
CASSQADPTGELFF
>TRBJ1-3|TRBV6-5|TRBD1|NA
TGTGCCAGCAGGAGAAGGGACAGCTCTGGAAACACCATATATTTT
CASRRRDSSGNTIYF
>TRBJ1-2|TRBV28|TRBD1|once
TGTGCCAGCAGTCGACAGGGCAACTATGGCTACACCTTC
CASSRQGNYGYTF
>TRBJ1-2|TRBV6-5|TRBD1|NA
TGTGCCAGCACCCCCTTAGGACAGGAGGATGGTGGCTACACCTTC
CASTPLGQEDGGYTF
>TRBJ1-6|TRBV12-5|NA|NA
TGTGCTAGTGGTTTTGCCTCCCGGGAGGCCAATTCACCCCTCCACTTT
CASGFASREANSPLHF
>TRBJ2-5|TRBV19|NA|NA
TGTGCCAGTAGTACCAACTATGAGACCCAGTACTTC
CASSTNYETQYF
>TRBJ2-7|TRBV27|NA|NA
TGTGCCAGCAGTGAGGACAGAATCCGCTACGAGCAGTACTTC
CASSEDRIRYEQYF
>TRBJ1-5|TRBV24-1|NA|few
TGTGCCACCAACTCAGGGGCAGGCAATCAGCCCCAGCATTTT
CATNSGAGNQPQHF
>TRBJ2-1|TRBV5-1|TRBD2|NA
TGCGCCAGCTCGGTTTTAGCGGGAGGGAGGGAATTCTCCTACAATGAGCAGTTCTTC
CASSVLAGGREFSYNEQFF
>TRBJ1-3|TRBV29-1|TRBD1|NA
TGCAGCGCCCAGTGGGACAGTGGAAACACCATATATTTT
CSAQWDSGNTIYF
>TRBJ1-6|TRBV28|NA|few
TGTGCCACTCCGGGGGGCAGGGCGGTTGGTTCACCCCTCCACTTT
CATPGGRAVGSPLHF
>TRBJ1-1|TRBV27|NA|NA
TGTGCCAGCAGTTCAGCCGCTGAAGCTTTCTTT
CASSSAAEAFF
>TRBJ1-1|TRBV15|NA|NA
TGTACCACCAGCAGAGATTTAGGGACAAACACTGAAGCTTTCTTT
CTTSRDLGTNTEAFF
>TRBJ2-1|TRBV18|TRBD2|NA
TGTGCCAGCTCACCACCCGGGACTAGCGTATGGAATGAGCAGTTCTTC
CASSPPGTSVWNEQFF
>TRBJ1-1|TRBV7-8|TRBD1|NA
TGTGCCAGCAGCCGAGGCTGGCGGGACAGGGGGTGGGCCACTGAAGCTTTCTTT
CASSRGWRDRGWATEAFF
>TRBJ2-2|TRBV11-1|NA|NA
TGTGCCAGCAGCTTTCGGGGGACCAACACCGGGGAGCTGTTTTTT
CASSFRGTNTGELFF
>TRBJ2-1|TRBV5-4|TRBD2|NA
TGTGCCAGCAGCCCTACTAGCGGGAGAACCTACAATGAGCAGTTCTTC
CASSPTSGRTYNEQFF
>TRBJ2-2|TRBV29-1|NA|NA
TGCAGCGTTGGGAGGCGGGTGGGGCCCGGGGAGCTGTTTTTT
CSVGRRVGPGELFF
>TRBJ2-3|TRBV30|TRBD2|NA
TGTGCCTGGAGTTTGGGACTAGTCTCAGATACGCAGTATTTT
CAWSLGLVSDTQYF
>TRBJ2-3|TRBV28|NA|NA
TGTGCCAGCATTAGGTCTAGCGGCACAGATACGCAGTATTTT
CASIRSSGTDTQYF
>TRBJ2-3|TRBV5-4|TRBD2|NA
TGTGCCAGCAGCATAGCGGGGGATACGCAGTATTTT
CASSIAGDTQYF
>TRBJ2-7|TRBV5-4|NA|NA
TGTGCCAGCAGCTTTGGGGGCCTAGGTTCGTACGAGCAGTACTTC
CASSFGGLGSYEQYF
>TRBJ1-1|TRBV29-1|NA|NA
TGCAGCGTTGTGGAGACAAGGAAGTTGACTGAAGCTTTCTTT
CSVVETRKLTEAFF
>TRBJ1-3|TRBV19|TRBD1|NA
TGTGCCAGTAGGGATCGTCCAGGGGGCGACTCTGGAAACACCATATATTTT
CASRDRPGGDSGNTIYF
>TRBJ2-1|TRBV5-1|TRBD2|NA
TGCGCCAGCAGCTTGGGTAGCGGGGCCTACAATGAGCAGTTCTTC
CASSLGSGAYNEQFF
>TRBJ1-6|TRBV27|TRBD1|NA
TGTGCCAGCAGCTTAGCCATGTCTCCATACCGGGACAGAAATTCACCCCTCCACTTT
CASSLAMSPYRDRNSPLHF
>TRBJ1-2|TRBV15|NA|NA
TGTGCCACCAGCAGAGCGGTACAAGCTGACTATGGCTACACCTTC
CATSRAVQADYGYTF
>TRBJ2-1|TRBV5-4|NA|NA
TGTGCCAGCAGACGTGACCCCGGGACTGGGTATGAGCAGTTCTTC
CASRRDPGTGYEQFF
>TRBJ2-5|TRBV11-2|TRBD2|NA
TGTGCCAGCAGCTCCCCTCGGACTAGCGGGAGGAGCTACCAAGAGACCCAGTACTTC
CASSSPRTSGRSYQETQYF
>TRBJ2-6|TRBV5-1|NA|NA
TGCGCCAGCAGGGACGGAGGGTCTGGGGCCAACGTCCTGACTTTC
CASRDGGSGANVLTF
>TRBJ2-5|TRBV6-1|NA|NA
TGTGCCAGCAGTGAAATGAGGGTAAGGGTCAACCAAGAGACCCAGTACTTC
CASSEMRVRVNQETQYF
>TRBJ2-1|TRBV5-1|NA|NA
TGCGCCAGCAGCCTCGGGACCCTTCTCAGGAATGAGCAGTTCTTC
CASSLGTLLRNEQFF